This T cell receptor (beta chain) was recorded in a study of cytomegalovirus exposure and HLA in healthy donors. Overall study results and limits: The classifier reportedly diagnosed cytomegalovirus status with high sensitivity and specificity. The investigators catalogued 150 or so TCR beta chains as cytomegalovirus-associated.

TCRdb's copy holds only in-frame clones and misses some; the assay was immunoSEQ multiplex PCR. Of 200,000 or so clones listed, about 79% are singletons. Remarks on this clone: Its antigen is still unknown.

With 2 bases removed from V and 0 bases from J, the gap between germline ends came to 7 bases. The CDR3 is 14 amino acids. CDR1 is SNHLY, CDR2 FYNNEI, per germline. What was sequenced was PBMCs. The clonotype comes from a woman younger than 45 in good health and CMV-seropositive. The gene calls are TRBV2 and TRBJ1-1; D is uncertain. The CDR3 loop reads CASSESKLNTEAFF. DNA of the CDR3: TGTGCCAGCAGTGAAAGCAAATTGAACACTGAAGCTTTCTTT.